This T cell receptor (beta chain) was found in a study of PD-1 blockade in classical Hodgkin lymphoma. The CDR3 contains 13 residues. CDR1 and CDR2 from the germline V gene are MNHEY and SVGAGI. On this clone itself: Compared with germline, one end of the junction differs, possibly owing to a read error.

Using immunoSEQ multiplex PCR, the repertoire was profiled, and TCRdb retains in-frame clones only, with some absent. Of about 37,000 clones listed, around 88% are singletons. All patients relapsed after autologous stem cell transplantation, and brentuximab vedotin exposure varied. The sample consisted of peripheral blood mononuclear cells (PBMCs), taken before the second cycle of nivolumab. The receptor was derived from a human donor with classical Hodgkin lymphoma. V usage is TRBV6-5 and J usage is TRBJ1-2; D gene unclear. This CDR3 reads CASSSWENYGYTF. CDR3 coding DNA: TGTGCCAGTAGTTCGTGGGAGAACTATGGCTACACCTTC.